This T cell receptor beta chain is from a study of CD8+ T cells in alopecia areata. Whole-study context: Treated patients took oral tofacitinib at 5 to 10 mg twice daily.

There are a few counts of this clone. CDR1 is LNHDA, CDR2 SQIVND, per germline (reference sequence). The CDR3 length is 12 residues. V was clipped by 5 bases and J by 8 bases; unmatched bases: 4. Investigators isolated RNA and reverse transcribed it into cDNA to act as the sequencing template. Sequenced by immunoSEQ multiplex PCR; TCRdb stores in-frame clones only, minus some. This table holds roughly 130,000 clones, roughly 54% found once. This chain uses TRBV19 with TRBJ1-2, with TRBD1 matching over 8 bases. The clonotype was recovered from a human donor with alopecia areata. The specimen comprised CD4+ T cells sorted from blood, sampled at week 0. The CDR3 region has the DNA TGTGCCAGTAGTGACGCAGGGGGCGGCTACACCTTC. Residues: CASSDAGGGYTF.